This is a list of T cell receptor beta chains from one sample in a study of T cells in tumors after PD-1 blockade. Some clones are missing from TCRdb's copy, which holds only in-frame ones; the method was immunoSEQ multiplex PCR. This sample carries 15,000 or so clones, nearly 85% of them seen once, and the ten largest clones take 25%. The input for sequencing was PBMCs, taken after anti-PD-1 treatment. These TCRs come from a human donor with basal cell carcinoma. Each CDR3 is given with its conserved first and last residue. The D gene is left open where the match is weak. Expanded clones get a size class; other rows say once, few or many, or leave the size out.

cdr3_nt cdr3_aa clone_size d_call j_call v_call
TGTGCCAGCAGCCTCACTAGGGCCCAGGGCGAGCAGTACTTC CASSLTRAQGEQYF . . TRBJ2-7 TRBV3-1/TRBV3-2
TGCAGCGTAACCCGAGAAGCTAACTATGGCTACACCTTC CSVTREANYGYTF . . TRBJ1-2 TRBV29-1
TGTGCCTGGAGTGTCGGGACACGTTTAGACAATCAGCCCCAGCATTTT CAWSVGTRLDNQPQHF few . TRBJ1-5 TRBV30
TGCGCCAGCAGCGAAGGGACAGGGGGAGGCGGGGAGCTGTTTTTT CASSEGTGGGGELFF once TRBD1 TRBJ2-2 TRBV5-1
TGTGCCAGCACCCAGGTGCAGGGGGGTTTATACGAGCAGTACTTC CASTQVQGGLYEQYF once . TRBJ2-7 TRBV7-9
TGTGCCAGTACCTCGCAGGGGGGCGCGTCGTATGGCTACACCTTC CASTSQGGASYGYTF . TRBD1 TRBJ1-2 TRBV19
TGTGCCACCAGTGTAGCAGGGGCCGGGGAGCTGTTTTTT CATSVAGAGELFF . . TRBJ2-2 TRBV24-1
TGTGCCAGCAGCTCCGCTTGGCGGGGGGGATCTGGTGAGCAGTTCTTC CASSSAWRGGSGEQFF . TRBD2 TRBJ2-1 TRBV7-2
TGCGCCAGCAGCTTGGCCTTGGGGGTCACTGAAGCTTTCTTT CASSLALGVTEAFF few . TRBJ1-1 TRBV5-1
TGTGCCAGTAGTATCGTTAGGACAGGCCGTAACAATCAGCCCCAGCATTTT CASSIVRTGRNNQPQHF . TRBD1 TRBJ1-5 TRBV19
TGTGCCAGCAGCCAAATGACAGGGTCCTCTGGAAACACCATATATTTT CASSQMTGSSGNTIYF . TRBD1 TRBJ1-3 TRBV4-2
TGCAGCGTGGGCATGAGAGACCCCTACGAGCAGTACTTC CSVGMRDPYEQYF . . TRBJ2-7 TRBV29-1
TGTGCCAGCAGTCTGGGGTCTAGGAATCAGCCCCAGCATTTT CASSLGSRNQPQHF . . TRBJ1-5 TRBV28